The 30 T cell receptor beta chains below all came from one sample that was sequenced in a study of HIV-infected patients and healthy controls. Reverse transcription used around 500 ng RNA and constant-region primers for alpha and beta. Separate chain-specific third strand synthesis with multiplexing indices produced the alpha and beta libraries. TCRdb redid the calling of the 5' RACE reads with MiXCR, one entry per CDR3 protein. The table has around 4,300 distinct CDR3 sequences, around 7.8% seen once. Whole blood was used without fractionation, so all unsorted peripheral T cells were included. Sequenced here: blood, sampled before antiretroviral therapy. Every receptor here comes from an adult with HIV infection.

This clonotype is deemed medium-sized. The chain employs TRBV5-1 and TRBJ1-4; 7 positions match TRBD1. Germline CDR1 and CDR2: SGHRS and YFSETQ. V trimming: 4 bases; J trimming: 8 bases; junction bases outside the gene matches: 11. The CDR3 consists of 15 residues. The CDR3 region is CASSNKAQGEEKLFF. The CDR3 coding sequence is TGCGCCAGCAGCAATAAGGCCCAGGGGGAAGAAAAACTGTTTTTT.

This clonotype has ten or more counts. The J gene is TRBJ2-7, the V gene TRBV19; TRBD1 matches 9 bases. Germline V gives CDR1 LNHDA, CDR2 SQIVND (reference sequence). J lost 5 bases, V lost 5 bases, and 13 bases had no gene match. This CDR3 comprises 16 residues. The CDR3 region has the DNA TGTGCCAGTAGTCCCCGACAGGGGGTCCGCTTGGACGAGCAGTACTTC. It encodes CASSPRQGVRLDEQYF.

The rearrangement links TRBV5-4 to TRBJ2-7, with TRBD1 as a possible D gene (6 bases). CDR1 SGHNT and CDR2 YYREEE come from the germline V gene (reference sequence). V lost 4 bases and J lost 0, with 17 bases in between. The CDR3 is 16 residues long. The CDR3 loop is CASSAGTYGSSYEQYF. CDR3 bases: TGTGCCAGCAGCGCCGGGACATATGGTTCCTCCTACGAGCAGTACTTC. Combining the CDR3 with reference TRBV5-4 and TRBJ2-7 gives the whole variable domain ETGVTQSPTHLIKTRGQQVTLRCSSQSGHNTVSWYQQALGQGPQFIFQYYREEENGRGNFPPRFSGLQFPNYSSELNVNALELDDSALYLCASSAGTYGSSYEQYFGPGTRLTVT.

The V call is TRBV6-1, the J call TRBJ2-4; the D is unclear. The germline CDR1 and CDR2 sequences are MNHNS and SASEGT. V lost 5 bases, J lost 0 bases, and 17 bases lay in between. The CDR3 is made up of 17 amino acids. CDR3 bases: TGTGCCAGCAGTCCAGATCTGGCTACCCTAGCCAAAAACATTCAGTACTTC. Its translation: CASSPDLATLAKNIQYF.

This clonotype occurred a few times. J is TRBJ2-1 and V is TRBV12-3 or TRBV12-4, with 8 nucleotides matching TRBD1. V was pared by 7 bases and J by 6 bases, with 5 bases of the junction left unmatched. The length of the CDR3 is 13 residues. CDR3 nucleotides: TGTGCCAGCACCAGGGGGCTGAGCAATGAGCAGTTCTTC. Translated, it gives CASTRGLSNEQFF.

This clonotype is categorized as medium-sized (0.01 to 0.1%). This chain joins TRBV28 and TRBJ1-4; D perhaps matches TRBD1 (6 bases). There are 14 residues in the CDR3. Germline values: CDR1 MDHEN, CDR2 SYDVKM. The ends were cut back, 6 bases at V and 4 bases at J, with 12 bases in the middle. CDR3 loop: CASRYQGHNEKLFF. In nucleotides, the CDR3 is TGTGCCAGCAGATATCAGGGGCATAATGAAAAACTGTTTTTT.

This clonotype was seen only a few times. This chain joins TRBV6-5 and TRBJ1-1; D gene unclear. CDR3 length equals 13 residues. V dropped 0 bases and J dropped 6 bases, with 8 bases sitting between them. Germline lookup yields CDR1 MNHEY and CDR2 SVGAGI. CDR3 nucleotide sequence: TGTGCCAGCAGTTACTCGGATGGTTCTGAAGCTTTCTTT. Translated, it gives CASSYSDGSEAFF.

This clonotype was detected ten times or more. The chain employs TRBV28 and TRBJ1-5; D might be TRBD1 (5 bases). Germline V gene lookup returns CDR1 MDHEN and CDR2 SYDVKM. V was clipped by 5 bases and J by 2 bases, with 13 bases between them. CDR3 length: 15 amino acids. CDR3 sequence: CASSPKGYGNQPQHF. The DNA of the CDR3 is TGTGCCAGCAGTCCCAAGGGGTATGGCAATCAGCCCCAGCATTTT.

This clonotype was recorded many times. The rearrangement links TRBV4-1 to TRBJ1-4; TRBD1 might be the D (5 bases). Germline V lookup: CDR1 MGHRA, CDR2 YSYEKL. The CDR3 has 17 residues. V lost 5 bases and J 8 bases, leaving 24 bases between the germline ends. The CDR3 sequence: CASSFSGARSGTEKLFF. The DNA of the CDR3 is TGCGCCAGCAGCTTCTCCGGGGCCAGGAGTGGGACCGAAAAACTGTTTTTT.

This clonotype is judged medium-sized. The CDR3 is CASSLVGEGQETQYF. The CDR3, as DNA: TGTGCCAGCAGCTTGGTTGGGGAAGGTCAAGAGACCCAGTACTTC. The chain links TRBV5-6 to TRBJ2-5, with D unclear. With 0 bases removed from V and 2 bases from J, the gap between germline ends came to 11 bases. The CDR3 totals 15 residues. CDR1 and CDR2 (germline): SGHDT, YYEEEE.

Relative to its sample, this clonotype is large. The chain uses TRBV12-5 and TRBJ2-1; D gene ambiguous. Germline CDR1 reads LGHNT; CDR2 reads FRNRAP. The CDR3 loop spans 13 amino acids. V lost 6 bases and J lost 3, with 9 bases in between. CDR3 region: CASGAPNYNEQFF. CDR3 DNA sequence: TGTGCTAGTGGCGCTCCAAACTACAATGAGCAGTTCTTC.

The chain couples TRBV28 to TRBJ1-4, with D unclear. CDR1 is MDHEN, CDR2 SYDVKM, per germline. Trimming pared 7 bases from V and 6 bases from J, leaving 9 bases between. The CDR3 spans 12 residues. The CDR3 is CASTPGDEKLFF. The CDR3 DNA follows: TGTGCCAGCACCCCCGGGGATGAAAAACTGTTTTTT.

This clonotype was recorded many times. This chain uses TRBV24-1 with TRBJ2-7; D is possibly TRBD2 (5 bases). Germline loops: CDR1 KGHDR, CDR2 SFDVKD. Trimming pared 7 bases from V and 1 base from J, leaving 16 bases between. The CDR3 covers 15 residues. The CDR3 DNA follows: TGTGCCACCAGCGTTGGGCCGGGATCATCCTACGAGCAGTACTTC. Translation gives CATSVGPGSSYEQYF.

The table lists this clonotype with a few counts. The V gene is TRBV20-1, the J gene TRBJ2-7; perhaps D is TRBD1 or TRBD2 (5 bases each). CDR3 length: 17 amino acids. Trimming shortened V by 0 bases and J by 6 bases, and 24 bases separated the two germline ends. Germline V gene sequence: CDR1 DFQATT, CDR2 SNEGSKA (reference sequence). CDR3 DNA: TGCAGTGCTAGAGATAAGGGGAGATCAGCCGGTTTGCGCGAGCAGTACTTC. Protein: CSARDKGRSAGLREQYF.

The V gene is TRBV3-1, the J gene TRBJ2-7; TRBD1 aligns across 7 bases. CDR3 length: 15 amino acids. Germline V CDR1 and CDR2: LGHDT, YNNKEL (reference sequence). After removal of 0 bases from V and 3 bases from J, the junction contained 5 bases not matched to a gene. The CDR3 nucleotides are TGTGCCAGCAGCCAAGAATCAGGGACAGTCTACGAGCAGTACTTC. Its protein is CASSQESGTVYEQYF.

This sequence joins TRBV10-3 and TRBJ1-3, with a possible D match to TRBD1 (5 bases). Trimming took off 3 bases at V and 0 bases at J, with 15 bases between the two ends. CDR1 and CDR2 (germline): ENHRY, SYGVKD. The length of the CDR3 is 17 residues. The CDR3 loop is CAISERDSRNSGNTIYF. CDR3 bases: TGTGCCATCAGTGAACGGGACTCCAGGAACTCTGGAAACACCATATATTTT.

This clonotype has a count of ten or more. The rearrangement uses TRBV29-1 and TRBJ1-4, with a weak D call TRBD1 (5 bases). The V gene lost 3 bases and the J gene lost 10 bases, with 12 bases spanning the gap. The CDR3 has 12 residues. The V gene's germline CDR1 is SQVTM and CDR2 ANQGSEA. This CDR3 reads CSVDSGGGKLFF. CDR3 sequence (DNA): TGCAGCGTTGATTCGGGGGGTGGAAAACTGTTTTTT.

This clonotype is labeled as medium-sized. J is TRBJ1-2 and V is TRBV13; TRBD1 matches 9 bases. Per the germline V gene, CDR1 is PRHDT and CDR2 is FYEKMQ (reference sequence). CDR3 length: 15 amino acids. V lost 2 bases to trimming and J lost 6 bases; unmatched junction nucleotides: 7. This CDR3 is CASSLSGWDRDGYTF. CDR3 in DNA: TGTGCCAGCAGCTTAAGTGGATGGGACAGGGATGGCTACACCTTC.

J is TRBJ1-5 and V is TRBV2; perhaps TRBD1 as D (5 bases). Germline-derived CDR1 and CDR2 are SNHLY and FYNNEI. The CDR3 contains 14 residues. V was cut by 7 bases and J by 4 bases, with 14 bases left in between. For the CDR3, the DNA is TGTGCCAGCAATGCTCAGGGAGAGAATCAGCCCCAGCATTTT. Translated: CASNAQGENQPQHF. Supplemented by reference TRBV2 and TRBJ1-5, the full variable domain reads EPEVTQTPSHQVTQMGQEVILRCVPISNHLYFYWYRQILGQKVEFLVSFYNNEISEKSEIFDDQFSVERPDGSNFTLKIRSTKLEDSAMYFCASNAQGENQPQHFGDGTRLSIL.

This clonotype counts as medium-sized. The chain combines TRBV6-2 or TRBV6-3 with TRBJ2-7; D might be TRBD1 (6 bases). Germline CDR1 reads MNHEY; CDR2 reads SVGEGT. V shed 1 base and J shed 1 base, with 11 bases lying between them. The CDR3 runs to 15 residues. For the CDR3, the DNA is TGTGCCAGCAGTTACTTAGGGACATCGTCCTACGAGCAGTACTTC. As protein: CASSYLGTSSYEQYF.

This clonotype was counted many times. This chain joins TRBV6-6 and TRBJ1-1; TRBD1 might be the D (5 bases). Germline CDR1 MNHNY, CDR2 SVGAGI (reference sequence). Trimming cost V 6 bases and J 0 bases, with 17 bases left between them. This CDR3 contains 16 residues. CDR3 sequence reads: CASRLKTTAMNTEAFF. The CDR3 nucleotides are TGTGCCAGCAGACTTAAAACGACAGCCATGAACACTGAAGCTTTCTTT.

The table lists this clonotype with many counts. The chain combines TRBV2 with TRBJ2-1, with TRBD1 matching over 11 bases. This CDR3 is 20 amino acids long. Trimming at V came to 0 bases and at J to 0 bases, leaving 10 bases not matched to a gene. The germline CDR1 and CDR2 sequences are SNHLY and FYNNEI. CDR3 bases: TGTGCCAGCAGTGAAGCGCTCGGACAGGGGGCCAAAAGCTCCTACAATGAGCAGTTCTTC. It yields the protein CASSEALGQGAKSSYNEQFF.

This clonotype was counted at least ten times. The rearrangement links TRBV7-9 to TRBJ1-6; D uncertain. CDR1 and CDR2 from the germline V gene are SEHNR and FQNEAQ (reference sequence). V lost 10 bases and J 9 bases, leaving 19 bases between the germline ends. This CDR3 has 14 residues. The chain's CDR3 is CATNPTLGGSPLHF. Written as DNA, the CDR3 is TGTGCCACCAACCCAACACTAGGCGGTTCACCCCTCCACTTT.

This clonotype is medium-sized by share. This chain links TRBV19 with TRBJ2-3, with D perhaps given as TRBD1 or TRBD2 (6 bases each). V dropped 6 bases and J dropped 6 bases, with 22 bases sitting between them. CDR1 is LNHDA, CDR2 SQIVND, per germline (reference sequence). The CDR3 covers 16 residues. CDR3 sequence reads: CASSNMVGGPSDTQYF. Written as DNA, the CDR3 is TGTGCCAGTAGCAACATGGTGGGGGGCCCTTCGGATACGCAGTATTTT.

This clonotype is medium-sized (0.01 to 0.1%) by share. This sequence joins TRBV7-9 and TRBJ2-4, with a weak D call TRBD2 (5 bases). The ends were cut back, 6 bases at V and 0 bases at J, with 12 bases in the middle. Germline loops: CDR1 SEHNR, CDR2 FQNEAQ (reference sequence). CDR3 length: 15 amino acids. The CDR3 region has the DNA TGTGCCAGCAGACCCGGCGGGCTAGCCAAAAACATTCAGTACTTC. This sequence encodes CASRPGGLAKNIQYF.

The chain has TRBV12-3 or TRBV12-4 and TRBJ2-2; the D is unclear. The ends were cut back, 7 bases at V and 7 bases at J, with 7 bases in the middle. CDR3 length equals 11 residues. The CDR3, as DNA: TGTGCCAGCACCACGATCGGGGAGCTGTTTTTT. The encoded protein is CASTTIGELFF.

This clonotype showed up just a few times. V and J are TRBV13 and TRBJ1-1, with TRBD1 matching over 10 bases. Germline V gene sequence: CDR1 PRHDT, CDR2 FYEKMQ (reference sequence). With V trimmed by 4 bases and J by 3 bases, 5 bases remained unmatched. CDR3 length equals 15 residues. The CDR3 region is CASSSTGGRDTEAFF. As DNA, the CDR3 is TGTGCCAGCAGCTCGACAGGGGGCAGGGACACTGAAGCTTTCTTT.

This clonotype was counted at least ten times. The rearrangement uses TRBV19 and TRBJ1-5; D gene ambiguous. V was cut by 6 bases and J by 5 bases, with 11 bases left in between. The CDR3 spans 13 residues. Germline-derived CDR1 and CDR2 are LNHDA and SQIVND (reference sequence). The CDR3 here is CASSQVRDQPQHF. Here the CDR3 DNA reads TGTGCCAGTAGCCAAGTAAGGGATCAGCCCCAGCATTTT. Full variable domain (outside the CDR3, taken from reference TRBV19 and TRBJ1-5): DGGITQSPKYLFRKEGQNVTLSCEQNLNHDAMYWYRQDPGQGLRLIYYSQIVNDFQKGDIAEGYSVSREKKESFPLTVTSAQKNPTAFYLCASSQVRDQPQHFGDGTRLSIL.

The V and J genes are TRBV27 and TRBJ2-1, with 10 bases that match TRBD2. CDR1 is MNHEY and CDR2 is SMNVEV in the germline V gene (reference sequence). The CDR3 is 16 residues long. Trimming removed 5 bases from V and 12 bases from J; junction bases left unmatched: 16. The CDR3 DNA reads as TGTGCCAGCAGTCCGGGCCCTAGCGGGGGAAAAATGAGGCAGTTCTTC. It is translated as CASSPGPSGGKMRQFF.

This clonotype was counted at least ten times. V is TRBV15 and J is TRBJ1-4; a weak D match, TRBD1 (5 bases). CDR1 is LNHNV, CDR2 YYDKDF, per germline (reference sequence). With 0 bases removed from V and 3 bases from J, the gap between germline ends came to 8 bases. This CDR3 has 15 residues. This CDR3 is CATSRDGGANEKLFF. The CDR3 bases are TGTGCCACCAGCAGAGATGGGGGTGCTAATGAAAAACTGTTTTTT.